This paragraph covers one T cell receptor beta chain sequence. This CDR3 region has 16 residues. In germline, CDR1 is SGHAT, CDR2 FQNNGV. J gave up 5 bases and V 4 bases, and 6 bases lay outside the gene matches. The data derive from a study of blood T cell repertoires in COVID-19. Looking at the study overall: Italy, Spain and the United States were the sources of the convalescent and acute COVID-19 samples. The analysed material was cDNA or gDNA that came from T cells, B-cell-depleted T cells, or PBMCs.

Methods used by the authors: Cell counts per sample came from amplifying reference gene primers. Sequencing used immunoSEQ multiplex PCR; TCRdb keeps in-frame clones, though not all of them. V, J and clone size are taken as reported in that table, and D and trimming were inferred from the DNA itself. The sample yields 75,000 to 90,000 clones, around 90% seen once. This rearrangement joins TRBV11-2 to TRBJ2-2; 11 bases align to TRBD2. The sample taken for sequencing was peripheral blood. This receptor was taken from a human donor in a cohort sampled during active COVID-19. As DNA, the CDR3 is TGTGCCAGCAGCTCCGGGACTAGCGGATGGACCGGGGAGCTGTTTTTT. Protein sequence: CASSSGTSGWTGELFF.